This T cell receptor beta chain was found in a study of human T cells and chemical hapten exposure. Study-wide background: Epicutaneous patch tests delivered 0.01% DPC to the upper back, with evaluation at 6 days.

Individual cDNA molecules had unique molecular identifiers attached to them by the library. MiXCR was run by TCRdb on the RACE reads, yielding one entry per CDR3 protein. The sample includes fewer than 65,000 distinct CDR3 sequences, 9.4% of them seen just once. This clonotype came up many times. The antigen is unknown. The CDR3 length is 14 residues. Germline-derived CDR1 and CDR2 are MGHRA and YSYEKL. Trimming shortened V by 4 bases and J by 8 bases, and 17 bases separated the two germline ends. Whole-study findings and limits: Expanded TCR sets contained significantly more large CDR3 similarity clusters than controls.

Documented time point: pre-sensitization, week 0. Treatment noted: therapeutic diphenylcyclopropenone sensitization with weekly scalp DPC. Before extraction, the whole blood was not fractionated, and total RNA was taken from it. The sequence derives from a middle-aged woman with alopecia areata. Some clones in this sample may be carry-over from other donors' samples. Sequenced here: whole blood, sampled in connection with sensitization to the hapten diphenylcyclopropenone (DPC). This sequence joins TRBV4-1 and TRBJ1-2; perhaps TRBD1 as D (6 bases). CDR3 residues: CASSLRGGLGGYTF. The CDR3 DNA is TGCGCCAGCAGCCTCCGAGGGGGGCTCGGAGGCTACACCTTC.